The rows below give T cell receptor beta chains drawn from one sample of a study of T-cell reconstitution after alpha-beta-depleted transplantation in children. Each CDR3 protein gets one entry after TCRdb re-called the PCR reads with MiXCR. The data hold 800,000 to 1,000,000 distinct CDR3 sequences, with about 29% observed a single time. The sequencing used PBMCs, mostly from graft donor cells, collected 360 days after TCRalphabeta/CD19-depleted stem cell transplant. Every receptor here comes from a boy younger than two who had a stem cell transplant for SCID, so the T cells may come from the graft donor. Both conserved end residues are part of each CDR3. The order of the fields is clone size, V gene, CDR3 length, D gene, J gene, CDR3 protein, CDR3 DNA. The D gene is left open where the match is weak. The listing skips clone size in some rows; elsewhere it reads once, few, many or a size class.

-,TRBV28,14,-,TRBJ2-2,CASRPTGDTGELFF,TGTGCCAGCAGACCCACAGGCGACACCGGGGAGCTGTTTTTT
-,TRBV27,13,TRBD1,TRBJ1-2,CASSSQGARGYTF,TGTGCCAGCAGTTCCCAGGGGGCACGCGGCTACACCTTC
-,TRBV10-3,14,TRBD1,TRBJ1-1,CAISALTGEGEAFF,TGTGCCATCAGTGCCTTAACAGGGGAAGGTGAAGCTTTCTTT
-,TRBV15,14,-,TRBJ1-5,CATSRETVAQPQHF,TGTGCCACCAGCAGAGAGACGGTCGCTCAGCCCCAGCATTTT
-,TRBV6-2/TRBV6-3,13,TRBD1,TRBJ1-2,CASSPDRGPGYTF,TGTGCCAGCAGCCCAGACAGGGGGCCTGGCTACACCTTC
-,TRBV18,14,-,TRBJ1-1,CASSPPGPNTEAFF,TGTGCCAGCTCACCACCCGGCCCGAACACTGAAGCTTTCTTT
few,TRBV28,14,-,TRBJ1-3,CASFQGGAGNTIYF,TGTGCCAGCTTTCAGGGAGGGGCCGGAAACACCATATATTTT
-,TRBV29-1,17,TRBD2,TRBJ2-3,CSVEDRVSGGTTDTQYF,TGCAGCGTTGAAGATCGAGTTAGCGGGGGGACCACAGATACGCAGTATTTT
few,TRBV12-3/TRBV12-4,11,-,TRBJ1-1,CASTSGLEAFF,TGTGCCAGCACCTCGGGACTCGAAGCTTTCTTT
-,TRBV7-9,17,TRBD1,TRBJ1-2,CASSSLIGRTGNYGYTF,TGTGCCAGCAGCTCCCTAATAGGCCGGACAGGGAACTATGGCTACACCTTC
-,TRBV29-1,12,-,TRBJ2-7,CSAVEGAVEQYF,TGCAGCGCCGTAGAAGGGGCAGTCGAGCAGTACTTC
-,TRBV29-1,14,-,TRBJ2-1,CSVGWGASYNEQFF,TGCAGCGTTGGGTGGGGGGCTTCCTACAATGAGCAGTTCTTC
-,TRBV4-1,18,TRBD2,TRBJ2-1,CASSQDRSGRSSYNEQFF,TGCGCCAGCAGCCAAGATAGAAGCGGGAGAAGCTCCTACAATGAGCAGTTCTTC
many,TRBV11-2,12,-,TRBJ1-1,CASSLWSTEAFF,TGTGCCAGCAGCTTATGGTCCACTGAAGCTTTCTTT
-,TRBV11-2,18,-,TRBJ2-4,CASSLGGGTVRAKNIQYF,TGTGCCAGCAGCTTAGGGGGGGGGACAGTGAGGGCCAAAAACATTCAGTACTTC
-,TRBV7-1,21,TRBD2,TRBJ2-1,CASSSPGELAGGWSIYNEQFF,TGTGCCAGCAGCTCCCCTGGCGAACTAGCGGGGGGGTGGTCGATATACAATGAGCAGTTCTTC
-,TRBV19,14,TRBD2,TRBJ2-2,CASTTGGRYGELFF,TGTGCCAGTACGACGGGGGGGCGATACGGGGAGCTGTTTTTT
-,TRBV6-1,14,TRBD1,TRBJ1-5,CASSRGQLGQPQHF,TGTGCCAGCAGTAGGGGACAGCTCGGTCAGCCCCAGCATTTT
-,TRBV28,16,TRBD1,TRBJ2-5,CASTRDRGLGKETQYF,TGTGCCAGCACACGGGACAGGGGGTTGGGGAAAGAGACCCAGTACTTC
few,TRBV12-3/TRBV12-4,14,TRBD2,TRBJ2-7,CASSLGLAAVEQYF,TGTGCCAGCAGTTTAGGGCTAGCGGCGGTCGAGCAGTACTTC